This T cell receptor beta chain stems from a study of blood T cell repertoires in COVID-19. Original processing notes: For nucleated cells, counts were estimated from reference gene primer amplification. Measured with immunoSEQ multiplex PCR; TCRdb has only the in-frame clones, and not every one. The V and J calls and clone size come from that table; D and trimming were worked out from the DNA. The table records 45,000 to 55,000 clones, around four fifths of them present only once. This CDR3 region has 14 residues. Looked up from germline, CDR1 is SGHDT and CDR2 is YYEEEE. V gave up 2 bases and J gave up 6 bases, with 9 bases separating them.

The sample taken for sequencing was peripheral blood. This receptor was identified in a human donor in a cohort sampled during active COVID-19. The chain combines TRBV5-6 with TRBJ1-6; possibly TRBD1 for D (5 bases). CDR3 in DNA: TGTGCCAGCAGCTTCCGACAGCCTAATTCACCCCTCCACTTT. Translating it yields CASSFRQPNSPLHF. Supplemented by reference TRBV5-6 and TRBJ1-6, the full variable domain reads DAGVTQSPTHLIKTRGQQVTLRCSPKSGHDTVSWYQQALGQGPQFIFQYYEEEERQRGNFPDRFSGHQFPNYSSELNVNALLLGDSALYLCASSFRQPNSPLHFGNGTRLTVT.